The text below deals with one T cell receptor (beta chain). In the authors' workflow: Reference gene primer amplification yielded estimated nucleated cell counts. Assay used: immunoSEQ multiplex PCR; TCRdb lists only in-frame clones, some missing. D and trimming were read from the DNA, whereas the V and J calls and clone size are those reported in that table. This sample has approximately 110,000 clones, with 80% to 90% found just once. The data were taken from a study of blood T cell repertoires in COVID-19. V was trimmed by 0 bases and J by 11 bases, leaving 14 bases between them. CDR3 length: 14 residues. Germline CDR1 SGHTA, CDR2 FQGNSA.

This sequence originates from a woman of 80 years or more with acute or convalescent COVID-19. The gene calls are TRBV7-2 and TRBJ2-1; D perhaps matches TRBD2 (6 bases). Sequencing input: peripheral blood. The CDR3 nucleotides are TGTGCCAGCAGCTTAGCGGAGGGGACGGGGAAGCAGTTCTTC. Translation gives CASSLAEGTGKQFF.